The clone carrying this TCR beta chain was seen only a few times. Antigen unknown. This entry is derived from a study of T cells in Graves' hyperthyroidism and ophthalmopathy. Findings and caveats of the study: Most clonotypes that expanded in the thyroid above 0.001 also showed up in blood. The model identified upcoming ophthalmopathy a median around 7.1 months ahead of onset.

The TCR beta CDR3 regions underwent amplification using RNA transcripts as the source. HTBI primers were employed in a first-round RT-PCR of the TCR CDR3. TCRdb re-analysed the multiplex PCR reads in MiXCR, keeping a single row per CDR3 protein. The table lists some 570,000 distinct CDR3 sequences, about a sixth of them singletons. For the diagnoses, clinical symptoms, serum thyroxine and TRAb, thyroid ultrasound and orbital computed tomography were used. The CDR3 length is 19 residues. With V trimmed by 1 base and J by 3 bases, 15 bases remained unmatched. The germline CDR1 and CDR2 sequences are MGHRA and YSYEKL.

Specimen: blood. This receptor was obtained from a woman younger than 35 with Graves' ophthalmopathy. The chain is built from TRBV4-1 and TRBJ2-7; the match to TRBD1 covers 10 bases. The CDR3 is CASSQVAVSGQGNYYEQYF. Here the CDR3 DNA reads TGCGCCAGCAGCCAAGTGGCCGTATCGGGACAGGGGAACTACTACGAGCAGTACTTC.